The rows below give T cell receptor beta chains drawn from one sample of a study of T cell changes during pregnancy in multiple sclerosis. The repertoire was sequenced with immunoSEQ multiplex PCR; TCRdb's copy has only in-frame clones and lacks some. The sample has 50,000 to 65,000 clones; about nine tenths are singletons. Sequenced material: CD8+ T cells from peripheral blood mononuclear cells, taken before pregnancy. Every receptor here comes from a female donor with multiple sclerosis, enrolled in a pregnancy study. The CDR3 runs from the conserved cysteine through the conserved F or W. Each record gives: CDR3 length, V gene, clone size, J gene, D gene, CDR3 DNA, CDR3 protein. D genes are given only for firm matches. Not all rows give a size; the values are once, few, many and, for expanded clones, a class.

len: 17
v_gene: TRBV4-1
abundance: .
j_gene: TRBJ2-7
d_gene: TRBD2
CDR3nt: TGCGCCAGCAGCCAAGGGGCTAGCGGGGTTAGCTCCTACGAGCAGTACTTC
CDR3aa: CASSQGASGVSSYEQYF

len: 16
v_gene: TRBV7-9
abundance: .
j_gene: TRBJ2-1
d_gene: TRBD1
CDR3nt: TGTGCCAGCAGCTTAGCGCGGACAGGGGATGTCAATGAGCAGTTCTTC
CDR3aa: CASSLARTGDVNEQFF

len: 16
v_gene: TRBV5-4
abundance: .
j_gene: TRBJ1-5
d_gene: .
CDR3nt: TGTGCCAGCAGCTTGATGTCAGGCAATAGCAATCAGCCCCAGCATTTT
CDR3aa: CASSLMSGNSNQPQHF

len: 14
v_gene: TRBV6-1
abundance: once
j_gene: TRBJ2-1
d_gene: .
CDR3nt: TGTGCCAGCAGTGAAGCGGAGGGGTCGAGTGAGCAGTTCTTC
CDR3aa: CASSEAEGSSEQFF

len: 16
v_gene: TRBV9
abundance: .
j_gene: TRBJ2-2
d_gene: TRBD2
CDR3nt: TGTGCCAGCACGTTCGGGGGGGCAACCGGAACCGGGGAGCTGTTTTTT
CDR3aa: CASTFGGATGTGELFF

len: 15
v_gene: TRBV15
abundance: .
j_gene: TRBJ2-5
d_gene: TRBD1
CDR3nt: TGTGCCACCAGCGACCGGGACAGGGCGCAAGAGACCCAGTACTTC
CDR3aa: CATSDRDRAQETQYF

len: 16
v_gene: TRBV4-3
abundance: many
j_gene: TRBJ1-2
d_gene: .
CDR3nt: TGCGCCAGCAGCCAAGATACTAGCGCGACTAACTATGGCTACACCTTC
CDR3aa: CASSQDTSATNYGYTF

len: 17
v_gene: TRBV7-9
abundance: .
j_gene: TRBJ2-1
d_gene: .
CDR3nt: TGTGCCAGCAACGACAAGTGGATAGAAGCCTCCTACAATGAGCAGTTCTTC
CDR3aa: CASNDKWIEASYNEQFF

len: 14
v_gene: TRBV15
abundance: .
j_gene: TRBJ1-2
d_gene: TRBD1
CDR3nt: TGTGCCACCCGCCGAGGGACAGGGGATTATGGCTACACCTTC
CDR3aa: CATRRGTGDYGYTF

len: 15
v_gene: TRBV7-2
abundance: .
j_gene: TRBJ1-2
d_gene: TRBD1
CDR3nt: TGTGCCAGCAGCTCCTGGGACAGGGTGCGATATGGCTACACCTTC
CDR3aa: CASSSWDRVRYGYTF

len: 15
v_gene: TRBV27
abundance: .
j_gene: TRBJ1-5
d_gene: .
CDR3nt: TGTGCCAGCAGTTTATCCCCCATGGCCAATCAGCCCCAGCATTTT
CDR3aa: CASSLSPMANQPQHF

len: 13
v_gene: TRBV4-2
abundance: .
j_gene: TRBJ1-2
d_gene: .
CDR3nt: TGTGCCAGCCGCCGGGCCGATAACTATGGCTACACCTTC
CDR3aa: CASRRADNYGYTF

len: 16
v_gene: TRBV9
abundance: .
j_gene: TRBJ2-5
d_gene: TRBD2
CDR3nt: TGTGCCAGCAGCACAGGGACTAGCAGCTACCAAGAGACCCAGTACTTC
CDR3aa: CASSTGTSSYQETQYF

len: 14
v_gene: TRBV30
abundance: .
j_gene: TRBJ2-3
d_gene: TRBD2
CDR3nt: TGTGCCTTGGTATGGCGGGGGGCCACAGATACGCAGTATTTT
CDR3aa: CALVWRGATDTQYF

len: 14
v_gene: TRBV5-1
abundance: .
j_gene: TRBJ2-7
d_gene: .
CDR3nt: TGCGCCAGCAGCTTGGAGGCCAGGGGCAAGGAGCAGTACTTC
CDR3aa: CASSLEARGKEQYF

len: 14
v_gene: TRBV29-1
abundance: .
j_gene: TRBJ2-3
d_gene: TRBD1
CDR3nt: TGCAGCGTCGACAGGGTCCCGATCACAGATACGCAGTATTTT
CDR3aa: CSVDRVPITDTQYF

len: 14
v_gene: TRBV27
abundance: .
j_gene: TRBJ1-6
d_gene: TRBD1
CDR3nt: TGTGCCAGCAGTCTCCAGGGGGCCGGGTCACCCCTCCACTTT
CDR3aa: CASSLQGAGSPLHF

len: 19
v_gene: TRBV9
abundance: .
j_gene: TRBJ2-1
d_gene: TRBD2
CDR3nt: TGTGCCAGCAGCTCCAGGCTAGCGGGGGATAAGAGGCTTTACAATGAGCAGTTCTTC
CDR3aa: CASSSRLAGDKRLYNEQFF

len: 13
v_gene: TRBV19
abundance: .
j_gene: TRBJ1-5
d_gene: .
CDR3nt: TGTGCCACCTTGGCGGGATTCGGTCAGCCCCAGCATTTT
CDR3aa: CATLAGFGQPQHF

len: 15
v_gene: TRBV6-1
abundance: few
j_gene: TRBJ2-1
d_gene: TRBD2
CDR3nt: TGTGCCAGCAGTCCCGTGGGGGGGGAATACAATGAGCAGTTCTTC
CDR3aa: CASSPVGGEYNEQFF

len: 15
v_gene: TRBV19
abundance: .
j_gene: TRBJ2-3
d_gene: .
CDR3nt: TGTGCCAGTAGTATATTCGGGGTATTCACAGATACGCAGTATTTT
CDR3aa: CASSIFGVFTDTQYF

len: 18
v_gene: TRBV18
abundance: .
j_gene: TRBJ2-5
d_gene: TRBD2
CDR3nt: TGTGCCAGCTCACCGGGGACTAGCGGGGGCTTTAGTCCCGAGACCCAGTACTTC
CDR3aa: CASSPGTSGGFSPETQYF

len: 15
v_gene: TRBV9
abundance: .
j_gene: TRBJ2-5
d_gene: TRBD2
CDR3nt: TGTGCCAGCAGCGTAGCGGGGGGGCCTCAGGAGACCCAGTACTTC
CDR3aa: CASSVAGGPQETQYF

len: 17
v_gene: TRBV5-4
abundance: .
j_gene: TRBJ2-1
d_gene: TRBD2
CDR3nt: TGTGCCAGCAGCTTGGATGTGGGACTAGCGCGACCCAATGAGCAGTTCTTC
CDR3aa: CASSLDVGLARPNEQFF

len: 14
v_gene: TRBV6-5
abundance: once
j_gene: TRBJ1-2
d_gene: TRBD1
CDR3nt: TGTGCCAGCAGTAGAAAGACAGGGGGCTATGGCTACACCTTC
CDR3aa: CASSRKTGGYGYTF

len: 16
v_gene: TRBV11-1
abundance: .
j_gene: TRBJ1-1
d_gene: TRBD1
CDR3nt: TGTGCCAGCAGCTTAGTTGGACAGGGGAAGAACACTGAAGCTTTCTTT
CDR3aa: CASSLVGQGKNTEAFF

len: 14
v_gene: TRBV29-1
abundance: .
j_gene: TRBJ2-7
d_gene: TRBD1
CDR3nt: TGCAGCGTTGAGGTGGGTGACAGGGTCTACGAGCAGTACTTC
CDR3aa: CSVEVGDRVYEQYF

len: 14
v_gene: TRBV30
abundance: .
j_gene: TRBJ1-3
d_gene: .
CDR3nt: TGTGCCTGGGACACAGGGACGGCTGGAAACACCATATATTTT
CDR3aa: CAWDTGTAGNTIYF

len: 15
v_gene: TRBV29-1
abundance: .
j_gene: TRBJ2-3
d_gene: .
CDR3nt: TGCAGCGCCATGATGGGGGGAGGGGGTACAGATACGCAGTATTTT
CDR3aa: CSAMMGGGGTDTQYF

len: 16
v_gene: TRBV7-9
abundance: .
j_gene: TRBJ2-1
d_gene: TRBD2
CDR3nt: TGTGCCAGCAGCCCCCCGGGGGGGCAAACCTACAATGAGCAGTTCTTC
CDR3aa: CASSPPGGQTYNEQFF

len: 15
v_gene: TRBV6-5
abundance: .
j_gene: TRBJ2-2
d_gene: TRBD1
CDR3nt: TGTGCCAGCAGTCTGACAGGGGGCAGGGCCGGGGAGCTGTTTTTT
CDR3aa: CASSLTGGRAGELFF

len: 17
v_gene: TRBV18
abundance: once
j_gene: TRBJ1-6
d_gene: TRBD1
CDR3nt: TGTGCCAGCTCACCAAGGGACAGGGTGGGATTTGGTTCACCCCTCCACTTT
CDR3aa: CASSPRDRVGFGSPLHF

len: 14
v_gene: TRBV19
abundance: .
j_gene: TRBJ1-1
d_gene: .
CDR3nt: TGTGCCAGTAGCCCTGAGGTTCTGGCCACTGAAGCTTTCTTT
CDR3aa: CASSPEVLATEAFF

len: 16
v_gene: TRBV5-6
abundance: .
j_gene: TRBJ2-1
d_gene: TRBD2
CDR3nt: TGTGCCAGCAGCTTGGGGACTAGTAGTTTCTACAATGAGCAGTTCTTC
CDR3aa: CASSLGTSSFYNEQFF

len: 13
v_gene: TRBV7-8
abundance: .
j_gene: TRBJ1-1
d_gene: .
CDR3nt: TGTGCCAGCAGCTTACTAGGGGGCACTGAAGCTTTCTTT
CDR3aa: CASSLLGGTEAFF

len: 11
v_gene: TRBV7-9
abundance: .
j_gene: TRBJ1-1
d_gene: .
CDR3nt: TGTGCCAGCAGGAGTAACACTGAAGCTTTCTTT
CDR3aa: CASRSNTEAFF

len: 15
v_gene: TRBV4-3
abundance: .
j_gene: TRBJ2-1
d_gene: TRBD2
CDR3nt: TGCGCCAGCAGCAGTCCTAGGACTAGCGTCAATGAGCAGTTCTTC
CDR3aa: CASSSPRTSVNEQFF

len: 16
v_gene: TRBV7-2
abundance: .
j_gene: TRBJ2-3
d_gene: TRBD2
CDR3nt: TGTGCCAGCAGCGCATGGACTAGCGGGGGCACAGATACGCAGTATTTT
CDR3aa: CASSAWTSGGTDTQYF

len: 16
v_gene: TRBV29-1
abundance: .
j_gene: TRBJ1-2
d_gene: TRBD1
CDR3nt: TGCAGCGTTTCAGGGGCGTCCGGGGACAGGGCCTATGGCTACACCTTC
CDR3aa: CSVSGASGDRAYGYTF

len: 13
v_gene: TRBV10-3
abundance: .
j_gene: TRBJ1-5
d_gene: .
CDR3nt: TGTGCCATCAGTGAGTCAGGGGATCAGCCCCAGCATTTT
CDR3aa: CAISESGDQPQHF

len: 15
v_gene: TRBV11-2
abundance: .
j_gene: TRBJ2-7
d_gene: .
CDR3nt: TGTGCCAGCAGCTTACGGGTTTCGTCCATGGTCGGGCAGTACTTC
CDR3aa: CASSLRVSSMVGQYF

len: 12
v_gene: TRBV7-9
abundance: .
j_gene: TRBJ2-1
d_gene: TRBD1
CDR3nt: TGTGCCAGCGACAGGGGTTATGATGAGCAGTTCTTC
CDR3aa: CASDRGYDEQFF

len: 14
v_gene: TRBV19
abundance: .
j_gene: TRBJ2-2
d_gene: .
CDR3nt: TGTGCCTCCCAAGAGGTAGCCAACACCGGGGAGCTGTTTTTT
CDR3aa: CASQEVANTGELFF

len: 15
v_gene: TRBV6-5
abundance: .
j_gene: TRBJ2-7
d_gene: TRBD1
CDR3nt: TGTGCCAGCAGTAGTCCGGGACAGGGCCCCTACGAGCAGTACTTC
CDR3aa: CASSSPGQGPYEQYF

len: 17
v_gene: TRBV11-2
abundance: .
j_gene: TRBJ2-1
d_gene: TRBD2
CDR3nt: TGTGCCAGCAGCTTAGGGCGGGGGGGCCAGTCGGACAATGAGCAGTTCTTC
CDR3aa: CASSLGRGGQSDNEQFF